Sequencing of this T cell receptor beta chain was carried out in a study of shared clonotypes between healthy human individuals. Data came from immunoSEQ multiplex PCR; TCRdb stores just in-frame clones and leaves some out. The sample lists more than 2 million clones; 90% to 95% were seen once. CDR3 length equals 13 residues. Germline CDR1 reads SNHLY; CDR2 reads FYNNEI. Trimming left V 3 bases short and J 7 bases short, with 9 bases between. This sequence originates from a man aged 18 to 30 in good health. Sequencing used naive CD4+ T cells sorted from blood. Subset here: CD45RA+ positively selected. The rearrangement links TRBV2 to TRBJ2-2, with D uncertain. CDR3 protein: CASSDNVGGELFF. The CDR3 DNA sequence: TGTGCCAGCAGTGATAACGTGGGCGGGGAGCTGTTTTTT.